The clone carrying this T cell receptor beta chain has just a few counts. Its antigen is undetermined. The CDR3 is 15 amino acids. Trimming took 6 bases from V and 3 from J; bases not matched to a gene: 5. The germline V gene has CDR1 MGHDK and CDR2 SYGVNS. The data derive from a study of cytomegalovirus exposure and HLA in healthy donors. The study's findings and limits: The TCR clusters that emerged in the first cohort tended, a later analysis found, to co-occur in the approximately 110 validation repertoires.

Produced via immunoSEQ multiplex PCR; TCRdb's table is partial and in-frame only. In the table there are about 65,000 clones, about 90% of which are singletons. The sequenced material came from PBMCs. The genes are TRBV25-1 and TRBJ2-2; 9 bases line up with TRBD1. The receptor was derived from a woman between 18 and 30 years old in good health and CMV-seronegative. CDR3 in amino acids: CASSSRDRDTGELFF. CDR3 bases: TGTGCCAGCAGCTCGAGGGACAGGGACACCGGGGAGCTGTTTTTT.